This is a list of T cell receptor beta chains from one sample in a study of blood T cell repertoires in COVID-19. The assay was immunoSEQ multiplex PCR, and TCRdb's table has in-frame clones only and misses some. Of approximately 190,000 clones listed, over 75% are singletons. Sequenced material: peripheral blood. Source of these receptors: a woman aged 40 to 50 who had recovered from COVID-19. The CDR3 runs from the conserved cysteine through the conserved F or W. Each record gives: CDR3 DNA, CDR3 protein, clone size, V gene, J gene, D gene. A D gene is named only where the DNA matches it firmly. The size entry is marked missing in some rows and otherwise reads once, few, many or a size class.

TGTGCCAGCAGGACCCTACGGGAGCACACCGGGGAGCTGTTTTTT	CASRTLREHTGELFF	NA	TRBV2	TRBJ2-2	NA
TGTGCCAGCAGCCACCAGGGACAGCGGAACACTGAAGCTTTCTTT	CASSHQGQRNTEAFF	NA	TRBV14	TRBJ1-1	TRBD1
TGTGCCAGTAGTGGGTACAGGGTGAACACCGGGGAGCTGTTTTTT	CASSGYRVNTGELFF	NA	TRBV19	TRBJ2-2	NA
TGTGCCAGCAGTTACTATACAGGGGGCACCGGGGAGCTGTTTTTT	CASSYYTGGTGELFF	NA	TRBV2	TRBJ2-2	TRBD1
TGTGCCAGCAGCTTAGTTTCTAGCCGCAGCGAGCAGTACTTC	CASSLVSSRSEQYF	NA	TRBV7-8	TRBJ2-7	NA
TGTGCCAGCAGCATCACTGGTGGCTACACCTTC	CASSITGGYTF	NA	TRBV2	TRBJ1-2	NA
TGTGCCAGCTCGCGGGACGGAGCTGAATCCGGGGAGCTGTTTTTT	CASSRDGAESGELFF	few	TRBV18	TRBJ2-2	NA
TGTGCCAGCAGCGTGAATCAGGGGACCGGGGAGCTGTTTTTT	CASSVNQGTGELFF	NA	TRBV9	TRBJ2-2	NA
TGTGCCAGCAGCTTGGAAGGGGCGGGGAATCAGCCCCAGCATTTT	CASSLEGAGNQPQHF	NA	TRBV5-6	TRBJ1-5	NA
TGTGCCAGCAGGCCCACAGGGGGCGATGGCTACACCTTC	CASRPTGGDGYTF	NA	TRBV27	TRBJ1-2	TRBD1
TGTGCCAGCAGACCGGGACAGGGCAATCAGCCCCAGCATTTT	CASRPGQGNQPQHF	NA	TRBV28	TRBJ1-5	TRBD1
TGTGCCAGCAGTTACTCGTCAGGGGGTGGCAATCAGCCCCAGCATTTT	CASSYSSGGGNQPQHF	NA	TRBV6-5	TRBJ1-5	TRBD1
TGTGCCAGCAGTGAAAAGACAGGGAGAGGCTATGGCTACACCTTC	CASSEKTGRGYGYTF	NA	TRBV6-1	TRBJ1-2	TRBD1
TGTGCCAGCAGCTTAGACCCGATGGGCGGCTACACCTTC	CASSLDPMGGYTF	few	TRBV7-9	TRBJ1-2	NA
TGTCTCGGGTCCTCGGATGAAAAACTGTTTTTT	CLGSSDEKLFF	once	TRBV30	TRBJ1-4	NA
TGTGCCATATCCGGACAGGAAGGCACTGAAGCTTTCTTT	CAISGQEGTEAFF	few	TRBV19	TRBJ1-1	TRBD1
TGTGCCAGCAGCTTGGCCCAGTGGAGTGGCACAGATACGCAGTATTTT	CASSLAQWSGTDTQYF	NA	TRBV5-5	TRBJ2-3	NA
TGTGCCAGCAGCTTAGTTGGGCTAGCGGGCGAAGAGACCCAGTACTTC	CASSLVGLAGEETQYF	NA	TRBV7-2	TRBJ2-5	TRBD2
TGTGCCAGCAGTTTAATCCGGGGCTCTGGAAACACCATATATTTT	CASSLIRGSGNTIYF	NA	TRBV28	TRBJ1-3	NA
TGCGCCAGCAGCGTGACAGGGAGCTCTGGAAACACCATATATTTT	CASSVTGSSGNTIYF	NA	TRBV5-1	TRBJ1-3	TRBD1
TGTGCCAGCAGTTACCGCCGGGACAAATCCTACGAGCAGTACTTC	CASSYRRDKSYEQYF	NA	TRBV6-2/TRBV6-3	TRBJ2-7	NA
TGTGCCACCAGCAGAGACCGCGTAAGAAGTGAAGCTTTCTTT	CATSRDRVRSEAFF	NA	TRBV15	TRBJ1-1	NA
TGTGCCAGCAGCTCTCTAGGGGCAGATACGCAGTATTTT	CASSSLGADTQYF	NA	TRBV7-9	TRBJ2-3	NA
TGTGCCAGCAGCCTCGGAGTAGCGGGCCACAATGAGCAGTTCTTC	CASSLGVAGHNEQFF	few	TRBV7-6	TRBJ2-1	TRBD2
TGTGCCTCCGATTGGGGGCCGGGGACTGAAGCTTTCTTT	CASDWGPGTEAFF	NA	TRBV30	TRBJ1-1	NA
TGTGCCACCCGGGACACGAACACTGAAGCTTTCTTT	CATRDTNTEAFF	NA	TRBV24-1	TRBJ1-1	NA
TGTGCCAGTAGTATACCGACAGGCGATAGCAATCAGCCCCAGCATTTT	CASSIPTGDSNQPQHF	NA	TRBV19	TRBJ1-5	NA
TGTGCCGGGGGGACAGGGGGCAATGAGCAGTTCTTC	CAGGTGGNEQFF	NA	TRBV30	TRBJ2-1	TRBD1
TGTGCCAGCAGCCTTGGCCAGATCTATGGCTACACCTTC	CASSLGQIYGYTF	few	TRBV3-1/TRBV3-2	TRBJ1-2	NA
TGTGCCAGCAGCCCCCGACAGGGACACTCTGGGGCCAACGTCCTGACTTTC	CASSPRQGHSGANVLTF	NA	TRBV4-2	TRBJ2-6	TRBD1
TGTGCTAGTGGTTTGGTAATCGGCCCGGCAGGGGGTTCGACTGAAGCTTTCTTT	CASGLVIGPAGGSTEAFF	NA	TRBV12-5	TRBJ1-1	TRBD1
TGTGCCAGCACCCGACGGGACACAACCTACTCTGGAAACACCATATATTTT	CASTRRDTTYSGNTIYF	NA	TRBV3-1/TRBV3-2	TRBJ1-3	NA
TGTGCCATCAGTGAGCAGGGGGTAGGCAATCAGCCCCAGCATTTT	CAISEQGVGNQPQHF	few	TRBV10-3	TRBJ1-5	TRBD1
TGTGCCAGCAACATACTACAGGGAAATTCACCCCTCCACTTT	CASNILQGNSPLHF	NA	TRBV5-6	TRBJ1-6	NA
TGTGCCAGCAGCCCGGCCGGGGTACGGAATCAGCCCCAGCATTTT	CASSPAGVRNQPQHF	NA	TRBV27	TRBJ1-5	NA
TGTGCCAGCAGCTTAGCGGGATGGAGCGGGAGCCATCGCACAGATACGCAGTATTTT	CASSLAGWSGSHRTDTQYF	NA	TRBV7-9	TRBJ2-3	TRBD2
TGTGCCAGCGGGCAGGGTGATGGGGCCAACGTCCTGACTTTC	CASGQGDGANVLTF	NA	TRBV27	TRBJ2-6	NA
TGCGCCAGCAGCTATGGGACAGGGACACTCGGCTCCTATGGCTACACCTTC	CASSYGTGTLGSYGYTF	NA	TRBV5-1	TRBJ1-2	TRBD1
TGCAGCGGTAACCGACAGGGGGCCACTGAAGCTTTCTTT	CSGNRQGATEAFF	NA	TRBV29-1	TRBJ1-1	TRBD1
TGCGCCAGCAGCTCCAGCGGGAGGGCCCCAGATACGCAGTATTTT	CASSSSGRAPDTQYF	NA	TRBV5-1	TRBJ2-3	TRBD2
TGTGCCAGCAGCATACAGGGGGCGGCCACTGAAGCTTTCTTT	CASSIQGAATEAFF	NA	TRBV7-2	TRBJ1-1	TRBD1
TGTGCCAGCAGCTTATTAGCAGTCCACACTGAAGCTTTCTTT	CASSLLAVHTEAFF	NA	TRBV13	TRBJ1-1	NA
TGCAGCGTTCCCGGTTATGGCTACACCTTC	CSVPGYGYTF	NA	TRBV29-1	TRBJ1-2	NA
TGCGCCAGCAGTGATATAGAGAGTCAGGGGAGCTCCTACGAGCAGTACTTC	CASSDIESQGSSYEQYF	NA	TRBV10-1	TRBJ2-7	NA
TGTGCCAGCAGCGCTACTAGCGGGAGCACAGATACGCAGTATTTT	CASSATSGSTDTQYF	NA	TRBV3-1/TRBV3-2	TRBJ2-3	TRBD2
TGTGCCAGCAGACCCGACAGGATCGAGAGCTACGAGCAGTACTTC	CASRPDRIESYEQYF	NA	TRBV6-5	TRBJ2-7	NA
TGTGCCAGTAGTTTAACTAATACAGGGTGGAACGAAAAACTGTTTTTT	CASSLTNTGWNEKLFF	NA	TRBV19	TRBJ1-4	NA
TGTGCCTGGAGTGGGGGAGGGGCAACTAATGAAAAACTGTTTTTT	CAWSGGGATNEKLFF	NA	TRBV30	TRBJ1-4	NA